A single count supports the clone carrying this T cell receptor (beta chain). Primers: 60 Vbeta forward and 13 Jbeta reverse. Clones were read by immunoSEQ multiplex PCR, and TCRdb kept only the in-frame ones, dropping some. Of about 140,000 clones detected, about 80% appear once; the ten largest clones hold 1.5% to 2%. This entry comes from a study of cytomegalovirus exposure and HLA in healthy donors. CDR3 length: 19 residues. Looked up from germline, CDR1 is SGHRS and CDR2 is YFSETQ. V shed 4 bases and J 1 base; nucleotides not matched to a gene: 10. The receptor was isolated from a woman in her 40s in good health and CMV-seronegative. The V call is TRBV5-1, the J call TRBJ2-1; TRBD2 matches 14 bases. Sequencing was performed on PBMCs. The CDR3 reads CASSMPGTSGSASYNEQFF. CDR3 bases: TGCGCCAGCAGCATGCCGGGGACTAGCGGGAGCGCGTCCTACAATGAGCAGTTCTTC.